Below, 20 T cell receptor beta chains from the same sample are listed, as sequenced in a study of beta chain features in type 1 diabetes. Findings and limits, study-wide: TCRB CDR3s from Type 1 diabetes patients were moderately but significantly shorter in all four CD4+ subsets.

Isolated RNA was reverse transcribed in full, so expressed TCRB transcripts were sequenced. Clones were read by immunoSEQ multiplex PCR, and TCRdb kept only the in-frame ones, dropping some. This table holds around 46,000 clones, about 48% found once. These receptors have no identified antigens. The sequenced sample consisted of stem cell memory CD4+ T cells from blood. Every receptor here comes from a man aged 25-45 years with type 1 diabetes.

This clone was observed once. The chain couples TRBV19 to TRBJ2-7; 10 bases line up with TRBD1. Germline V gene sequence: CDR1 LNHDA, CDR2 SQIVND (reference sequence). The length of the CDR3 is 15 residues. With 9 bases clipped from V and 4 bases from J, the junction kept 12 bases outside the gene matches. DNA of the CDR3: TGTGCCAGCCGACAGGGGGCGAATATTATATACGAGCAGTACTTC. Its translation is CASRQGANIIYEQYF.

This chain joins TRBV9 and TRBJ2-5, with D unclear. The germline V gene encodes CDR1 SGDLS and CDR2 YYNGEE. The V gene lost 5 bases and the J gene lost 0 bases, with 8 bases spanning the gap. CDR3 size: 13 residues. For the CDR3, the DNA is TGTGCCAGCAGTTCCGGGTACCAAGAGACCCAGTACTTC. Protein product: CASSSGYQETQYF. Supplemented by reference TRBV9 and TRBJ2-5, the full variable domain reads DSGVTQTPKHLITATGQRVTLRCSPRSGDLSVYWYQQSLDQGLQFLIQYYNGEERAKGNILERFSAQQFPDLHSELNLSSLELGDSALYFCASSSGYQETQYFGPGTRLLVL.

This clone was counted a few times. CDR3 nucleotide sequence: TGTGCCAGCACCTCCGGGACTAGCTTTAGGAATGAGCAGTTCTTC. Its protein product is CASTSGTSFRNEQFF. The rearrangement uses TRBV27 and TRBJ2-1; TRBD2 aligns across 9 bases. Germline lookup yields CDR1 MNHEY and CDR2 SMNVEV (reference sequence). With V trimmed by 7 bases and J by 7 bases, 11 bases remained unmatched. This CDR3 has 15 residues.

The CDR3 region has the DNA TGTGCCTGGAGTGTACTAGCGGGAGAGACCCAGTACTTC. Translating gives CAWSVLAGETQYF. The J gene is TRBJ2-5, the V gene TRBV30, with 9 bases aligning to TRBD2. Looked up from germline, CDR1 is GTSNPN and CDR2 is SVGIG (reference sequence). The CDR3 is 13 residues long. V shed 0 bases and J 4 bases; nucleotides not matched to a gene: 0.

There are a few counts of this clone. V usage is TRBV5-1 and J usage is TRBJ2-7; perhaps TRBD1 as D (5 bases). The CDR3 has 13 amino acids. Looked up from germline, CDR1 is SGHRS and CDR2 is YFSETQ. Trimming took off 4 bases at V and 3 bases at J, with 11 bases between the two ends. The chain's CDR3 is CASSRGQNYEQYF. For the CDR3, the DNA is TGCGCCAGCAGCCGTGGACAAAACTACGAGCAGTACTTC.

J is TRBJ2-1 and V is TRBV14, with D possibly being TRBD2 (6 bases). CDR1 is SGHDN and CDR2 is FVKESK in the germline V gene. This CDR3 contains 16 residues. Trimming cost V 3 bases and J 10 bases, with 22 bases left between them. The CDR3 DNA is TGTGCCAGCAGCCAGAGTTCGGGACTGAAGCGATGGGAGCAGTTCTTC. As protein: CASSQSSGLKRWEQFF.

The table lists this clone with a few counts. The rearrangement uses TRBV2 and TRBJ2-3, with D perhaps matching TRBD2 (5 bases). The CDR3 is 10 amino acids. The V gene lost 8 bases and the J gene lost 9 bases, with 9 bases spanning the gap. Germline V gene sequence: CDR1 SNHLY, CDR2 FYNNEI. This CDR3 reads CASGGGTQYF. The CDR3 DNA is TGTGCCAGCGGCGGAGGCACGCAGTATTTT.

The chain joins TRBV6-4 to TRBJ1-4, with D possibly being TRBD1 (5 bases). The CDR3 spans 15 residues. The germline gives CDR1 MRHNA, CDR2 SNTAGT. V was cut by 7 bases and J by 2 bases, with 14 bases left in between. The CDR3 spells CASNDMGRTNEKLFF. The CDR3 nucleotides are TGTGCCAGCAACGATATGGGGCGGACTAATGAAAAACTGTTTTTT.

This chain uses TRBV7-2 with TRBJ2-7; D unresolved. Germline assignment: CDR1 SGHTA and CDR2 FQGNSA. Trimming shortened V by 4 bases and J by 2 bases, and 9 bases separated the two germline ends. CDR3 size: 13 residues. CDR3 sequence: CASSSYPAYEQYF. CDR3 sequence (DNA): TGTGCCAGCAGCTCCTACCCCGCCTACGAGCAGTACTTC. The full variable domain, its missing parts supplied by reference TRBV7-2 and TRBJ2-7, is GAGVSQSPSNKVTEKGKDVELRCDPISGHTALYWYRQSLGQGLEFLIYFQGNSAPDKSGLPSDRFSAERTGGSVSTLTIQRTQQEDSAVYLCASSSYPAYEQYFGPGTRLTVT.

The V call is TRBV28, the J call TRBJ1-2; 7 nucleotides align to TRBD1. Germline V lookup: CDR1 MDHEN, CDR2 SYDVKM. The CDR3 is 16 residues long. The V and J ends lost 7 bases and 2 bases, in that order; junction bases with no gene match: 13. CDR3 protein: CASNKIRDRVNYGYTF. CDR3 nucleotide sequence: TGTGCCAGCAATAAGATCCGGGACAGAGTAAACTATGGCTACACCTTC.

The V and J genes are TRBV28 and TRBJ2-1, with 8 bases identical to TRBD1. This CDR3 contains 15 residues. V shed 5 bases and J 7 bases; nucleotides not matched to a gene: 10. Germline V lookup: CDR1 MDHEN, CDR2 SYDVKM. Written as DNA, the CDR3 is TGTGCCAGCAGTCCTGGACAGGGTACGTTTAATGAGCAGTTCTTC. Translation: CASSPGQGTFNEQFF.

V gene TRBV11-1 combines with J gene TRBJ2-5, with unresolved D. Trimming removed 8 bases at V and 1 base at J, with 11 bases between. This CDR3 has 13 residues. Germline V gene lookup returns CDR1 SGHAT and CDR2 FQDESV (reference sequence). CDR3 sequence: CASGRHFQETQYF. In DNA form, the CDR3 reads TGTGCCAGCGGCCGACACTTCCAAGAGACCCAGTACTTC.

V is TRBV20-1 and J is TRBJ2-5, with D hard to call. The germline V gene encodes CDR1 DFQATT and CDR2 SNEGSKA (reference sequence). This CDR3 contains 11 residues. V was clipped by 4 bases and J by 5 bases, with 8 bases between them. This chain's CDR3 is CSAIYAETQYF. CDR3 coding DNA: TGCAGTGCTATTTACGCGGAGACCCAGTACTTC.

The chain carries TRBV2 and TRBJ2-1; no reliable D call. The CDR3 sequence is 13 residues long. V dropped 8 bases and J dropped 6 bases, with 14 bases sitting between them. CDR1 is SNHLY and CDR2 is FYNNEI in the germline V gene. CDR3 nucleotide sequence: TGTGCCAGCGACCAGAACTACTTCAATGAGCAGTTCTTC. Translated: CASDQNYFNEQFF.

V is TRBV11-2 and J is TRBJ2-1; 10 bases are shared with TRBD2. J lost 9 bases, V lost 7 bases, and 6 bases had no gene match. CDR3 length: 13 amino acids. Germline assignment: CDR1 SGHAT and CDR2 FQNNGV. For the CDR3, the DNA is TGTGCCAGCATGCAACAGCGGGAGGGTGAGCAGTTCTTC. Amino acid sequence: CASMQQREGEQFF.

The rearrangement links TRBV2 to TRBJ2-1; 14 positions match TRBD2. The junction had 6 bases not matched to a gene; V was cut back by 9 bases and J by 8 bases. Germline CDR1 reads SNHLY; CDR2 reads FYNNEI. CDR3 length: 14 residues. The chain's CDR3 is CASLGLAGDYEQFF. The CDR3 DNA reads as TGTGCCAGTCTGGGACTAGCGGGAGACTATGAGCAGTTCTTC.

Only a few counts were recorded for this clone. The chain is built from TRBV7-2 and TRBJ2-3, with D maybe TRBD2 (6 bases). V shed 3 bases and J shed 1 base, with 11 bases lying between them. Germline CDR1 and CDR2: SGHTA and FQGNSA. The CDR3 totals 15 residues. CDR3 coding DNA: TGTGCCAGCAGCTTTTGGCGGGGTGGCACAGATACGCAGTATTTT. The encoded protein is CASSFWRGGTDTQYF. The full variable domain, completed using reference TRBV7-2 and TRBJ2-3, is GAGVSQSPSNKVTEKGKDVELRCDPISGHTALYWYRQSLGQGLEFLIYFQGNSAPDKSGLPSDRFSAERTGGSVSTLTIQRTQQEDSAVYLCASSFWRGGTDTQYFGPGTRLTVL.

The chain has TRBV9 and TRBJ2-7; 7 positions agree with TRBD2. Germline loops: CDR1 SGDLS, CDR2 YYNGEE. V was pared by 1 base and J by 4 bases, with 14 bases of the junction left unmatched. The CDR3 extends over 17 amino acids. Here the CDR3 reads CASSVLKRLAALYEQYF. CDR3 DNA sequence: TGTGCCAGCAGCGTACTTAAGAGGCTAGCGGCACTATACGAGCAGTACTTC.

The V call is TRBV5-1, the J call TRBJ2-7, with D possibly matching TRBD2 (6 bases). The CDR3 runs 18 residues. CDR1 and CDR2 from the germline V gene are SGHRS and YFSETQ. Trimming pared 0 bases from V and 5 bases from J, leaving 24 bases between. The CDR3 coding sequence is TGCGCCAGCAGCTTGGTGGGGACGGGAGACGGGAAAGTCCACGAGCAGTACTTC. It translates to CASSLVGTGDGKVHEQYF. The complete variable domain, with remaining parts taken from reference TRBV5-1 and TRBJ2-7, reads KAGVTQTPRYLIKTRGQQVTLSCSPISGHRSVSWYQQTPGQGLQFLFEYFSETQRNKGNFPGRFSGRQFSNSRSEMNVSTLELGDSALYLCASSLVGTGDGKVHEQYFGPGTRLTVT.

In DNA, the CDR3 is TGCAGCGTAAAAGGGACAGGGCGAACCTACGAGCAGTACTTC. Encoded protein: CSVKGTGRTYEQYF. The chain links TRBV29-1 to TRBJ2-7, with 9 nucleotides matching TRBD1. The CDR3 is 14 residues long. V was clipped by 6 bases and J by 2 bases; unmatched bases: 8. Germline V CDR1 and CDR2: SQVTM, ANQGSEA.